This record looks at one TCR beta chain sequence and its context. Sequencing was performed with immunoSEQ multiplex PCR; in TCRdb, only in-frame clones are kept and a portion is missing. The sample has about 1.9 million clones, 93% seen once. These data come from a study of shared clonotypes between healthy human individuals. CD45RO negativity and positive selection for CCR7 defined naive CD8 cells, a population that excluded terminally differentiated effector memory CD45RA+ cells. The receptor was derived from a man aged 18 to 29 in good health. Some clones in this sample may be carry-over from other donors' samples. The sample was naive CD8+ T cells from PBMCs.

Here the CDR3 reads CASSLSGGRTYEQYF. The CDR3 region has the DNA TGTGCCAGCAGCTTATCGGGAGGTCGGACCTACGAGCAGTACTTC. J is TRBJ2-7 and V is TRBV7-2; TRBD2 matches 7 bases. This CDR3 region has 15 residues. Germline assignment: CDR1 SGHTA and CDR2 FQGNSA. V lost 2 bases, J lost 2 bases, and 6 bases stayed unmatched.